This TCR beta chain emerged from a study of blood T cell repertoires in COVID-19. Whole-study context: There were acute and convalescent COVID-19 samples, and they came from the United States, Italy and Spain. Nucleic acid was either cDNA or gDNA, and it came from T cells, B-cell-depleted T cells, or PBMCs.

Per the original data handling: Nucleated cell counts were estimated from reference gene primer amplification. The method was immunoSEQ multiplex PCR; TCRdb's version includes in-frame clones alone and lacks a portion of them. The DNA gave D and trimming, while V, J and clone size come from that table. Here the sample spans about 150,000 clones, approximately 86% being singletons. The source material was peripheral blood. The receptor comes from a man aged 50 to 60 with active or convalescent COVID-19.

CDR3 sequence (DNA): TGTGCCAGCAGTGGGGGACAGGTGAACACCGGGGAGCTGTTTTTT. This gives the protein CASSGGQVNTGELFF. The J gene is TRBJ2-2, the V gene TRBV2; 8 bases are a match to TRBD1. V lost 4 bases and J lost 1; bases outside the gene matches: 2. The CDR3 covers 15 residues. The germline V gene encodes CDR1 SNHLY and CDR2 FYNNEI.